Included here is one T cell receptor beta chain sequence, with context. Its binding antigen is unknown. It has no much larger one-base neighbor in the sample; base qualities were not kept. TCRbeta CDR3 regions were amplified from genomic DNA using the immunoSEQ Assay, a bias-controlled multiplex PCR. On the authors' methods: Within the assay, amplification of reference gene primers was used to estimate how many nucleated cells each sample contained. To quantify the absolute abundance of each unique TCRbeta CDR3 rearrangement, sequence reads were collapsed and filtered. For each sample, productive Simpson clonality was calculated by taking the square root of Simpson's diversity index across productive rearrangements. The immuneACCESS repertoire file appears here via TCRdb, limited to in-frame rearrangements. These files lack a portion of the clones; in checked studies, under half of the deficit traces to unresolved V genes, and the cause of the others is not known. V, J and clone size are those of that table, while D and trimming were read from the DNA. The sample records roughly 380,000 clones, approximately 87% of which are singletons. Approximately 1.3% of the sample comes from the top ten.

Trimming costs V 7 bases and J 5 bases, and their ends lie 12 bases apart. Inclusive of the bounding cysteine and phenylalanine, the CDR3 is 13 residues long. The DNA shown is the 39-base CDR3, in frame from base 1. This sample stems from a study of blood T cell repertoires in COVID-19 (dated by TCRdb to about 2020). About the investigation overall: Samples from collaborators originated in the United States, Italy and Spain and spanned both the acute and convalescent phases of COVID-19. Samples were obtained from the ongoing ImmuneRACE study (first 160 participants) and from 1,254 subjects provided by 6 global collaborators. The sample metadata nearly always contained a de-identified subject ID, COVID-19 status, age in years and sex. The repertoires were released in a freely available public database meant as a resource for research on the immune response to SARS-CoV-2. Where available, HLA class I and class II types were taken from metadata supplied by the sample provider and were not determined by assay-based typing. Deeply sampled blood TCRbeta repertoires from subjects exposed to, actively infected with, or recovered from COVID-19 were included in the dataset. The material from the prospective study consisted of cDNA or gDNA derived from T cells, B-cell-depleted T cells, or PBMCs.

Results the study describes overall, beyond this receptor: How much clinical and demographic metadata was included differed by source and by participant, and the metadata was provided uncurated.

Participants in the prospective study were enrolled through a virtual design, were aged roughly 18 to 100 years, and lived in under 25 United States geographic areas. In the prospective study, participants were assigned to cohorts based on the clinical history participants reported in a screening survey and a study questionnaire. Recovered participants in ImmuneRACE Cohort 3 were defined as having two consecutive negative NP/OP PCR tests, clearance from a healthcare professional, or resolution of symptoms. In the prospective study, mobile phlebotomists collected whole blood, serum and a nasopharyngeal or oropharyngeal swab from each participant. Participants in the prospective study had the option to provide additional blood draws and questionnaires over an approximately 2-month period. Blood samples from the prospective study were shipped frozen or at room temperature prior to DNA extraction.

Material: PBMCs or T cells enriched from blood (not recorded which). The TCR was taken from a man under 40 who had recovered from COVID-19. This chain is built from TRBV12-3 or TRBV12-4 and TRBJ2-1, and TRBD1 may be the D gene, going by 6 matching bases. CDR3 loop: CASTRDTDNEQFF. The sequence in DNA is TGTGCCAGCACCCGGGACACGGACAATGAGCAGTTCTTC.